The present entry profiles one T cell receptor beta chain with its context. Antigen: not known. Genomic DNA came from blood conventional CD4+ T cells gated CD25-low CD127-high. Assay: immunoSEQ multiplex PCR; the TCRdb copy retains only in-frame clones and omits some. The sample includes over 45,000 clones, more than 80% seen only once; the top ten take 0.51%. This entry comes from a study of regulatory and conventional T cells in RAG deficiency. Study-level results: Treg unique TCR beta sequences were about 100-fold fewer in Omenn syndrome and CID/AS patients than controls. Omenn patients showed >90% Treg-Tconv overlap and shorter CDR3 lengths.

The germline gives CDR1 MNHNY, CDR2 SVGAGI (reference sequence). The CDR3 loop spans 12 amino acids. The V and J ends lost 7 bases and 4 bases respectively, with 10 bases between them. This same sample was also taken into another study, of regulatory T cells. As reported in that work: The PCR used 52 TRBV and 13 TRBJ primers. Skewed V and J usage and few unique V-J pairs marked patient repertoires, most in Tregs.

The material sequenced was CD4+ effector T cells sorted from blood. The chain is built from TRBV6-6 and TRBJ1-1; maybe TRBD1 (6 bases). This TCR derives from a human donor in good health. As DNA, the CDR3 is TGTGCCAGCAAGGTCAGGGGCACTGAAGCTTTCTTT. The encoded protein is CASKVRGTEAFF.